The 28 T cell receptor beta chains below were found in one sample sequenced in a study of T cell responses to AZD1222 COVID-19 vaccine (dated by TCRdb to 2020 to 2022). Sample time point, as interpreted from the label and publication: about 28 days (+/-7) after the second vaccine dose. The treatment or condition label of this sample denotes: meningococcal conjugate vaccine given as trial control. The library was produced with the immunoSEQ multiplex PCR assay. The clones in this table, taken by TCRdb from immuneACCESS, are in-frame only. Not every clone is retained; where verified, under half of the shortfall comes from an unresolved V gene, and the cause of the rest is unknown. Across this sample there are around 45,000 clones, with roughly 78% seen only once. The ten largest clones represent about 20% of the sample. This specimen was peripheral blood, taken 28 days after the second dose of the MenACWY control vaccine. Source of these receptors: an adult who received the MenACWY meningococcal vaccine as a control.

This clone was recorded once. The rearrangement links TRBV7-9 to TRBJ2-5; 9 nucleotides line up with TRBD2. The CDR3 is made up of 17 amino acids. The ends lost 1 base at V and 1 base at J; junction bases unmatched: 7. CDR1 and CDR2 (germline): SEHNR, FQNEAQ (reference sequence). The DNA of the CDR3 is TGTGCCAGCAGCTTAGGGGTAGCGGGGGCCAGCCAAGAGACCCAGTACTTC. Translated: CASSLGVAGASQETQYF.

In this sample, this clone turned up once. For the CDR3, the DNA is TGTGCCTGCGCGAGCCAGTTCAATGAGCAGTTCTTC. The encoded protein is CACASQFNEQFF. The chain joins TRBV19 to TRBJ2-1; D is undetermined. V lost 11 bases to trimming and J lost 6 bases, with 14 bases between them. The CDR3 is 12 amino acids. CDR1 and CDR2 from the germline V gene are LNHDA and SQIVND (reference sequence).

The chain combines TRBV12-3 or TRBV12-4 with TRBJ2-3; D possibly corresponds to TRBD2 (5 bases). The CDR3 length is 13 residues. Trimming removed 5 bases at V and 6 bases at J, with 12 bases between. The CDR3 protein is CASSPAREDTQYF. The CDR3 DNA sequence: TGTGCCAGCAGTCCTGCAAGGGAGGATACGCAGTATTTT.

The CDR3: CASSEALGKHQPQHF. The CDR3 DNA follows: TGTGCCAGCAGTGAAGCGCTTGGGAAGCATCAGCCCCAGCATTTT. V is TRBV6-1 and J is TRBJ1-5; no clear D gene. CDR1 and CDR2 (germline): MNHNS, SASEGT. This CDR3 spans 15 amino acids. Trimming pared 0 bases from V and 5 bases from J, leaving 11 bases between.

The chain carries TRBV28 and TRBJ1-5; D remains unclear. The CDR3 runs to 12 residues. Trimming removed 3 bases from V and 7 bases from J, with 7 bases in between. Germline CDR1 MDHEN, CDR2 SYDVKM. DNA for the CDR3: TGTGCCAGCAGTTTCACATGGCAGCCCCAGCATTTT. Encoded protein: CASSFTWQPQHF.

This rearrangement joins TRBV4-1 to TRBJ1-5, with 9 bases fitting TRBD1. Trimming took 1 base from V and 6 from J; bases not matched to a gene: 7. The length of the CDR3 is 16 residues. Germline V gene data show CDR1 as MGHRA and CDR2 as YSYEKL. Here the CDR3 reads CASSQADRGIFQPQHF. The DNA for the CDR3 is TGCGCCAGCAGCCAAGCCGACAGGGGGATTTTTCAGCCCCAGCATTTT.

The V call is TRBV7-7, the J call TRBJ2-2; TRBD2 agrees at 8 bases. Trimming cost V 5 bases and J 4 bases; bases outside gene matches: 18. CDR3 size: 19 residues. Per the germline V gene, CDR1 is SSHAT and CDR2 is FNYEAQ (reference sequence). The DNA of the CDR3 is TGTGCCAGCAGCCAATTGGGCCGACTGAGCGGGAGTATCACCGGGGAGCTGTTTTTT. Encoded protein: CASSQLGRLSGSITGELFF.

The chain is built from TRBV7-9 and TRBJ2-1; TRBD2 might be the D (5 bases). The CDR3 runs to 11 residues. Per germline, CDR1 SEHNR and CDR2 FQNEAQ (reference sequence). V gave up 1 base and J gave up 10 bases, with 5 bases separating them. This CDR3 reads CASSLGGEQFF. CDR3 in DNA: TGTGCCAGCAGCTTAGGCGGGGAGCAGTTCTTC.

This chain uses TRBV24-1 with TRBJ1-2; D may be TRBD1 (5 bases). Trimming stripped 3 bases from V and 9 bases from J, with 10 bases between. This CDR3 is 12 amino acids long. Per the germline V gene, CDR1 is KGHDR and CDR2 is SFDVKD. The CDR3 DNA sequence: TGTGCCACCAGTGATGACCGGGGGAGCTACACCTTC. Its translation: CATSDDRGSYTF.

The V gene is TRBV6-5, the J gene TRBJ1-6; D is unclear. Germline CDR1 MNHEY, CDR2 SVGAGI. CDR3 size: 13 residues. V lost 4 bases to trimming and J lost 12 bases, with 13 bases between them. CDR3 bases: TGTGCCAGCAGTTTCGGCGGGAATCTACCCCTCCACTTT. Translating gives CASSFGGNLPLHF.

The CDR3 sequence: CASPGQEHQPQHF. CDR3 nucleotide sequence: TGTGCCTCACCGGGACAGGAGCATCAGCCCCAGCATTTT. The chain carries TRBV24-1 and TRBJ1-5; 8 bases align to TRBD1. Looked up from germline, CDR1 is KGHDR and CDR2 is SFDVKD. This CDR3 region has 13 residues. The V and J ends lost 12 bases and 5 bases, in that order; junction bases with no gene match: 8.

As DNA, the CDR3 is TGCAGCGTTGTTATGAGGAAGGGGACAGATACGCAGTATTTT. It translates to CSVVMRKGTDTQYF. This sequence joins TRBV29-1 and TRBJ2-3, with D maybe TRBD1 (5 bases). Trimming left V 4 bases short and J 3 bases short, with 14 bases between. Germline CDR1 SQVTM, CDR2 ANQGSEA. The CDR3 loop spans 14 amino acids.

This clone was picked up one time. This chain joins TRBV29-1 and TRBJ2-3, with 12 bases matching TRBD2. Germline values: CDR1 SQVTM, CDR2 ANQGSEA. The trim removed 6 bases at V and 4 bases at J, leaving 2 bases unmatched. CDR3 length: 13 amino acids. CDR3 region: CSVSSGGADTQYF. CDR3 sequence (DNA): TGCAGCGTCTCTAGCGGGGGGGCAGATACGCAGTATTTT.

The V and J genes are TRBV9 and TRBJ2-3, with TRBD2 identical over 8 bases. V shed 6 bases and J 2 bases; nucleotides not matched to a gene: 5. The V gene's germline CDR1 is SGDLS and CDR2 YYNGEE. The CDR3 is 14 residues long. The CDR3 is CASNAGGATDTQYF. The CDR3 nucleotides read TGTGCCAGCAACGCGGGGGGAGCCACAGATACGCAGTATTTT.

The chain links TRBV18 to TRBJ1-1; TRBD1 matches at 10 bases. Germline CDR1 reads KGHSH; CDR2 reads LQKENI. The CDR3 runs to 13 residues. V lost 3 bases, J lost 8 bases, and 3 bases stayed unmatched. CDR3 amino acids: CASSPRDRGEAFF. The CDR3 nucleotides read TGTGCCAGCTCACCTCGGGACAGGGGCGAAGCTTTCTTT.

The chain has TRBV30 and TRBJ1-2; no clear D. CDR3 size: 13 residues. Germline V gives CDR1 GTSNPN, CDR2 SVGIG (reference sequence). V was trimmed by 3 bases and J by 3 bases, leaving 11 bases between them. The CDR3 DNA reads TGTGCCTGGAGCCCCGTCGTCGACTATGGCTACACCTTC. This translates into CAWSPVVDYGYTF.

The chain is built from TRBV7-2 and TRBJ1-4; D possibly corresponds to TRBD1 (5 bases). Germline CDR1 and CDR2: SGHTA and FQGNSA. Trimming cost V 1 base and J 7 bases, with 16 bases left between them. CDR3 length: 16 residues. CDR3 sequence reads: CASSLVGRTWGEKLFF. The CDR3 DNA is TGTGCCAGCAGCTTAGTTGGTCGGACATGGGGTGAAAAACTGTTTTTT.

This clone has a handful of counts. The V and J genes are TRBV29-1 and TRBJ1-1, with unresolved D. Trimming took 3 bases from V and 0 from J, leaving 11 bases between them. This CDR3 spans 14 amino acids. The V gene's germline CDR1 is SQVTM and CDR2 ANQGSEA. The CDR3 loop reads CSVEVHALNTEAFF. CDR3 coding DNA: TGCAGCGTTGAGGTACACGCACTGAACACTGAAGCTTTCTTT.

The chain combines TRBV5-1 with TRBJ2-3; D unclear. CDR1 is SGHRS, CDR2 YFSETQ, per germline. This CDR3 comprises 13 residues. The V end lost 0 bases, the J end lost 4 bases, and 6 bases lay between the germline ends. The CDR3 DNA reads TGCGCCAGCAGCTTGGGCGGCGCAGATACGCAGTATTTT. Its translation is CASSLGGADTQYF.

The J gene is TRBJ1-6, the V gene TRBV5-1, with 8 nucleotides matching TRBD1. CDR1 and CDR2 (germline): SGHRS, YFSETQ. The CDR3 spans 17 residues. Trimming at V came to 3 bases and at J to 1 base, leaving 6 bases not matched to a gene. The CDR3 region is CASSSGRDRSYNSPLHF. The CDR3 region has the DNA TGCGCCAGCAGCTCGGGCCGGGACAGGTCCTATAATTCACCCCTCCACTTT.

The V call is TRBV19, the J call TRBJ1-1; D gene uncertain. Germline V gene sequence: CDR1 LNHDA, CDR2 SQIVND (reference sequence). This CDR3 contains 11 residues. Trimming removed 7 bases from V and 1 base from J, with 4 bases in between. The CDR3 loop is CASKWNTEAFF. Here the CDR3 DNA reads TGTGCCAGTAAATGGAACACTGAAGCTTTCTTT.

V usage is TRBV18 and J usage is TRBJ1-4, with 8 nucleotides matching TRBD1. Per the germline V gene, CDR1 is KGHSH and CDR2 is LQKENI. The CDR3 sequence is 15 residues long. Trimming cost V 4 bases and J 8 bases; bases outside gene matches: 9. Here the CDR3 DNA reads TGTGCCAGCTCACGTAAAACAGGGGGAAACGAAAAACTGTTTTTT. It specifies CASSRKTGGNEKLFF.

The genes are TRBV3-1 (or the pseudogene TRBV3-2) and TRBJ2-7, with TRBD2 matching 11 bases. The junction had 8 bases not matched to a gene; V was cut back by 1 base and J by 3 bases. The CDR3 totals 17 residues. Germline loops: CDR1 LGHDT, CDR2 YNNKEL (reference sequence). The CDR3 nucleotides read TGTGCCAGCAGCCAAGTTAAGGGGACTAGCGGATACTACGAGCAGTACTTC. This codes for CASSQVKGTSGYYEQYF.

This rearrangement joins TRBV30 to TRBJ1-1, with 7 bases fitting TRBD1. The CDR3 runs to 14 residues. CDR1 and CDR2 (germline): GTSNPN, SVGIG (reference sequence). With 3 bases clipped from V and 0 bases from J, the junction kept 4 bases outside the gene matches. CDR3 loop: CAWSNRGVNTEAFF. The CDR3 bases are TGTGCCTGGAGCAACAGGGGCGTGAACACTGAAGCTTTCTTT.

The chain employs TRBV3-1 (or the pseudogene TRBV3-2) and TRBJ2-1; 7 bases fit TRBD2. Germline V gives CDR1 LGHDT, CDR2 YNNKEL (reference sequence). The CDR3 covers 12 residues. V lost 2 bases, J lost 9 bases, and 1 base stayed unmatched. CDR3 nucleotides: TGTGCCAGCAGCCAAACTAGCGTTGAGCAGTTCTTC. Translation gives CASSQTSVEQFF.

CDR3 coding DNA: TGTGCCAGCAGCCGTATACGAGGACGGAATGAAGCTTTCTTT. Its protein product is CASSRIRGRNEAFF. The chain is built from TRBV11-2 and TRBJ1-1; D is ambiguous. V lost 5 bases to trimming and J lost 7 bases, with 17 bases between them. CDR1 SGHAT and CDR2 FQNNGV come from the germline V gene. There are 14 residues in the CDR3.

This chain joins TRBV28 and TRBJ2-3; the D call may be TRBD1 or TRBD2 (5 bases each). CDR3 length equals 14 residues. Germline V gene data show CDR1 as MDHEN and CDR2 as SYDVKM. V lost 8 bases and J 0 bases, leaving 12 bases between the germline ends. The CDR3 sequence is CASGGAASTDTQYF. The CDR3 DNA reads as TGTGCCAGCGGGGGAGCGGCCAGCACAGATACGCAGTATTTT. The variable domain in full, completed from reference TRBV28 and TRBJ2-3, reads DVKVTQSSRYLVKRTGEKVFLECVQDMDHENMFWYRQDPGLGLRLIYFSYDVKMKEKGDIPEGYSVSREKKERFSLILESASTNQTSMYLCASGGAASTDTQYFGPGTRLTVL.

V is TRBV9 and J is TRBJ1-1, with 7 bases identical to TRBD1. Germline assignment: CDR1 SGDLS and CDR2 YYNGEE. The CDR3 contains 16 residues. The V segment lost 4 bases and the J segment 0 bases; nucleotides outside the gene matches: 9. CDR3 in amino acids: CASSSPPGQMNTEAFF. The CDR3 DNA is TGTGCCAGCAGCTCCCCCCCGGGACAGATGAACACTGAAGCTTTCTTT.